These 8 T cell receptor beta chains were sequenced from one sample in a study of OX40 agonist ivuxolimab in advanced cancers. The protocol was immunoSEQ multiplex PCR, while the TCRdb copy is restricted to in-frame clones and leaves out a portion. The sample carries approximately 50,000 clones, around four fifths recorded once. This specimen consisted of CD4+ or CD8+ T cells sorted from blood, obtained in a trial of the OX40 agonist ivuxolimab. Receptors originate from an adult with an advanced solid tumor such as melanoma, head and neck, liver or kidney cancer.

The V call is TRBV7-2, the J call TRBJ2-2; the D is unclear. Germline assignment: CDR1 SGHTA and CDR2 FQGNSA. The CDR3 has 13 residues. Deletions cut 4 bases from V and 6 bases from J, with 9 bases between. In nucleotides, the CDR3 is TGTGCCAGCAGCTATTCTGGGGCCGGGGAGCTGTTTTTT. Its translation is CASSYSGAGELFF.

The V call is TRBV18, the J call TRBJ2-7, with D possibly being TRBD2 (6 bases). Germline V gene data show CDR1 as KGHSH and CDR2 as LQKENI. The CDR3 spans 16 residues. V shed 4 bases and J shed 2 bases, with 18 bases lying between them. Written as DNA, the CDR3 is TGTGCCAGCTCACTCGGGGCACGCGGGGTCACCTACGAGCAGTACTTC. Translated, it gives CASSLGARGVTYEQYF.

The rearrangement joins TRBV28 to TRBJ1-2; 7 bases are a match to TRBD1. The CDR3 is made up of 14 amino acids. Germline assignment: CDR1 MDHEN and CDR2 SYDVKM. With V trimmed by 6 bases and J by 5 bases, 9 bases remained unmatched. CDR3 region: CASSPDRAQYGYTF. CDR3 nucleotide sequence: TGTGCCAGCAGCCCAGACAGGGCCCAATATGGCTACACCTTC.

The chain carries TRBV28 and TRBJ1-2; no clear D gene. This CDR3 has 11 amino acids. The germline CDR1 and CDR2 sequences are MDHEN and SYDVKM. The V end was cut by 4 bases, the J end by 7 bases, with 7 bases between. The CDR3 reads CASSSFFGYTF. CDR3 DNA: TGTGCCAGCAGTTCGTTTTTTGGCTACACCTTC.

The V and J genes are TRBV5-8 and TRBJ2-5, with a tentative D call TRBD2 (5 bases). The germline gives CDR1 SGHTS, CDR2 YDEGEE. V gave up 1 base and J gave up 5 bases, with 9 bases separating them. This CDR3 is 13 amino acids long. The CDR3 loop reads CASSLTRMETQYF. The CDR3 DNA reads TGTGCCAGCAGCTTGACTAGAATGGAGACCCAGTACTTC. Drawing the rest from reference TRBV5-8 and TRBJ2-5, the complete variable domain is EAGVTQSPTHLIKTRGQQATLRCSPISGHTSVYWYQQALGLGLQFLLWYDEGEERNRGNFPPRFSGRQFPNYSSELNVNALELEDSALYLCASSLTRMETQYFGPGTRLLVL.

The chain has TRBV4-2 and TRBJ2-1, with D possibly matching TRBD1 (6 bases). V dropped 4 bases and J dropped 7 bases, with 20 bases sitting between them. The CDR3 totals 16 residues. Germline lookup yields CDR1 LGHNA and CDR2 YNFKEQ. This chain's CDR3 is CASSPRTRQDHNEQFF. Here the CDR3 DNA reads TGTGCCAGCAGCCCGCGAACCCGACAGGATCATAATGAGCAGTTCTTC.

The chain links TRBV10-2 to TRBJ1-3, with 8 bases lining up with TRBD1. The CDR3 is 16 amino acids. CDR1 and CDR2 from the germline V gene are WSHSY and SAAADI. Losses at the gene ends were 6 bases for V and 2 bases for J; bases not matched to a gene: 9. CDR3 amino acids: CASSMTGAAAGNTIYF. Here the CDR3 DNA reads TGCGCCAGCAGCATGACAGGGGCTGCGGCTGGAAACACCATATATTTT.

The chain recombines TRBV6-5 with TRBJ1-3; D is undetermined. CDR1 and CDR2 from the germline V gene are MNHEY and SVGAGI. The CDR3 consists of 12 residues. V lost 2 bases to trimming and J lost 7 bases, with 6 bases between them. The CDR3 region is CASSYNLNTIYF. As DNA, the CDR3 is TGTGCCAGCAGTTACAATCTGAACACCATATATTTT.